Following are 13 T cell receptor beta chains from one sample sequenced in a study of blood T cells in healthy people across ages. A J-beta primer mix and a sample-barcoded 5' primer were used in a second PCR of about 7 to 12 cycles. Via MiXCR, TCRdb re-called the 5' RACE reads, giving one row per CDR3 protein. The table lists hundreds of thousands of distinct CDR3 sequences, approximately 67% of them singletons. Sequenced sample: blood. These receptors all stem from a man in his thirties or forties in good health.

This clonotype was seen a handful of times. The rearrangement joins TRBV6-2 or TRBV6-3 to TRBJ1-5, with 7 bases matching TRBD1. Trimming cost V 7 bases and J 6 bases; bases outside gene matches: 6. Germline loops: CDR1 MNHEY, CDR2 SVGEGT. This CDR3 contains 13 residues. CDR3 nucleotides: TGTGCCAGCAAGTTCGACAGGGCTCAGCCCCAGCATTTT. Translating it yields CASKFDRAQPQHF.

The CDR3 loop reads CASSPQRGGNIQYF. The CDR3 coding sequence is TGTGCCAGCAGCCCCCAGCGGGGTGGAAACATTCAGTACTTC. The chain links TRBV6-5 to TRBJ2-4, with TRBD2 matching 7 bases. Germline trimming cut 6 bases from V and 6 bases from J; bases unmatched to any gene: 8. Germline loops: CDR1 MNHEY, CDR2 SVGAGI. This CDR3 region has 14 residues.

Note on this clonotype: The junction shows a germline mismatch at one end, possibly a read error. V is TRBV12-3 or TRBV12-4 and J is TRBJ1-1; the D is unclear. CDR3 size: 15 residues. DNA of the CDR3: TGTGCCAGCAGTTTCCGACGGGAGCTGAACAATGAAGCTTTCTTT. It encodes CASSFRRELNNEAFF.

This chain uses TRBV18 with TRBJ1-6; D gene uncertain. V lost 4 bases, J lost 6 bases, and 10 bases lay in between. Germline CDR1 KGHSH, CDR2 LQKENI. The CDR3 contains 14 residues. The CDR3 DNA reads TGTGCCAGCTCACAGGACGGCTCTAATTCACCCCTCCACTTT. Its protein is CASSQDGSNSPLHF.

This chain links TRBV5-5 with TRBJ2-7, with TRBD1 as a possible D gene (5 bases). Trimming took 2 bases from V and 6 from J, leaving 12 bases between them. CDR3 length: 13 residues. CDR1 and CDR2 from the germline V gene are SGHKS and YYEKEE (reference sequence). In DNA form, the CDR3 reads TGTGCCAGCAGCTTAACAGGTGTGGTCGAGCAGTACTTC. Translation: CASSLTGVVEQYF.

The chain combines TRBV2 with TRBJ1-5; TRBD1 might be the D (6 bases). CDR1 is SNHLY, CDR2 FYNNEI, per germline. V lost 1 base and J lost 6, with 13 bases in between. This CDR3 is built from 15 residues. This chain's CDR3 is CASSEVGGGSQPQHF. CDR3 nucleotides: TGTGCCAGCAGTGAAGTTGGAGGGGGGAGTCAGCCCCAGCATTTT.

V usage is TRBV30 and J usage is TRBJ2-7; D is uncertain. The V end was cut by 6 bases, the J end by 2 bases, with 17 bases between. Germline V gene sequence: CDR1 GTSNPN, CDR2 SVGIG (reference sequence). This CDR3 region has 14 residues. CDR3 region: CACTPNLYPYEQYF. CDR3 nucleotide sequence: TGTGCCTGCACCCCAAACCTCTACCCCTACGAGCAGTACTTC.

The chain employs TRBV7-3 and TRBJ2-7; 7 bases are shared with TRBD1. V trimming: 5 bases; J trimming: 5 bases; junction bases outside the gene matches: 9. The CDR3 length is 14 residues. From germline, CDR1 is SGHTA and CDR2 FQGTGA. This CDR3 reads CASSVRGINDEQYF. CDR3 nucleotides: TGTGCCAGCAGCGTCAGGGGGATCAACGACGAGCAGTACTTC.

This rearrangement joins TRBV2 to TRBJ1-6; 8 bases align to TRBD1. The CDR3 spans 14 residues. Losses at the gene ends were 6 bases for V and 12 bases for J; bases not matched to a gene: 10. Germline-derived CDR1 and CDR2 are SNHLY and FYNNEI. In nucleotides, the CDR3 is TGTGCCAGCAGCGACGGGACAGGCCAGGGACCCCTCCACTTT. Translation: CASSDGTGQGPLHF.

This clonotype was counted a few times. The chain joins TRBV4-3 to TRBJ1-6; D uncertain. The germline CDR1 and CDR2 sequences are LGHNA and YSLEER. V lost 0 bases to trimming and J lost 8 bases, with 14 bases between them. The CDR3 spans 16 residues. DNA for the CDR3: TGCGCCAGCAGCCAAGATCCGGGTTTCGGTGATTCACCCCTCCACTTT. Translating gives CASSQDPGFGDSPLHF.

The chain uses TRBV28 and TRBJ1-1, with no clear D. The CDR3 consists of 11 residues. CDR1 is MDHEN and CDR2 is SYDVKM in the germline V gene. The germline V and J ends were trimmed by 6 bases and 5 bases, with 7 bases remaining between them. CDR3 bases: TGTGCCAGCAGGGTGTTGACTGAAGCTTTCTTT. Its protein is CASRVLTEAFF.

The V call is TRBV20-1, the J call TRBJ2-6; tentatively, D is TRBD1 (5 bases). The germline V gene encodes CDR1 DFQATT and CDR2 SNEGSKA (reference sequence). The CDR3 loop spans 17 amino acids. The V gene lost 0 bases and the J gene lost 1 base, with 13 bases spanning the gap. Written as DNA, the CDR3 is TGCAGTGCTAGAGATCGTCCAGGGCTATCTGGGGCCAACGTCCTGACTTTC. The encoded protein is CSARDRPGLSGANVLTF.

This clonotype has only a few counts. The genes are TRBV6-1 and TRBJ2-6; 10 nucleotides align to TRBD2. V was clipped by 6 bases and J by 0 bases; unmatched bases: 14. Per germline, CDR1 MNHNS and CDR2 SASEGT. CDR3 size: 20 residues. CDR3 amino acids: CASRELSGGADSSGANVLTF. For the CDR3, the DNA is TGTGCCAGCAGGGAACTCAGCGGGGGGGCCGACAGCTCTGGGGCCAACGTCCTGACTTTC.